The 21 T cell receptor beta chains in this list originate from one sample, sequenced in a study of blood T cell repertoires in COVID-19. Generated by immunoSEQ multiplex PCR, the TCRdb table keeps only in-frame clones and is missing some. In the table there are approximately 300,000 clones, 89% of which are singletons. Sequenced material: peripheral blood. These receptor sequences come from a man aged 18 to 35 who had recovered from COVID-19.

The sample holds many counts of this clone. The chain employs TRBV7-3 and TRBJ2-1; TRBD2 matches at 9 bases. Germline V lookup: CDR1 SGHTA, CDR2 FQGTGA. The CDR3 spans 18 residues. V dropped 3 bases and J dropped 1; count of bases not matched to a gene: 10. The CDR3 here is CASSFQHSGSSSYNEQFF. CDR3 sequence (DNA): TGTGCCAGCAGCTTCCAACATAGCGGGAGTTCGTCCTACAATGAGCAGTTCTTC.

J is TRBJ2-3 and V is TRBV4-1, with 8 bases that match TRBD1. CDR1 is MGHRA and CDR2 is YSYEKL in the germline V gene. The CDR3 has 18 amino acids. V was pared by 0 bases and J by 6 bases, with 14 bases of the junction left unmatched. For the CDR3, the DNA is TGCGCCAGCAGCCAAGATAGCCAACAGGGGGTAGTAGAGGATACGCAGTATTTT. Translating it yields CASSQDSQQGVVEDTQYF.

The gene calls are TRBV15 and TRBJ2-1; D not resolved. With 0 bases removed from V and 0 bases from J, the gap between germline ends came to 18 bases. This CDR3 is built from 19 residues. In germline, CDR1 is LNHNV, CDR2 YYDKDF (reference sequence). This CDR3 is CATSRDSSSSALSYNEQFF. Written as DNA, the CDR3 is TGTGCCACCAGCAGAGATAGTAGTTCGAGCGCCCTCTCCTACAATGAGCAGTTCTTC.

The rearrangement joins TRBV19 to TRBJ1-4; a possible D gene is TRBD1 (6 bases). The CDR3 extends over 16 amino acids. In germline, CDR1 is LNHDA, CDR2 SQIVND (reference sequence). Trimming shortened V by 2 bases and J by 5 bases, and 15 bases separated the two germline ends. CDR3 bases: TGTGCCAGTAGTATATACGGAGGGGGGGTGAATGAAAAACTGTTTTTT. This gives the protein CASSIYGGGVNEKLFF.

V and J are TRBV6-6 and TRBJ1-2, with 7 positions matching TRBD1. The CDR3 length is 14 residues. Germline V gene lookup returns CDR1 MNHNY and CDR2 SVGAGI (reference sequence). The junction had 10 bases not matched to a gene; V was cut back by 6 bases and J by 6 bases. The CDR3 DNA reads as TGTGCCAGCAGCCATACTGACAGGGAAAATGGCTACACCTTC. Its protein is CASSHTDRENGYTF.

The chain couples TRBV4-1 to TRBJ2-7, with TRBD1 matching over 7 bases. In germline, CDR1 is MGHRA, CDR2 YSYEKL. J lost 6 bases, V lost 2 bases, and 10 bases had no gene match. The CDR3 totals 15 residues. DNA for the CDR3: TGCGCCAGCAGCCAAAGCGGACAGGCCCTTCGCGAGCAGTACTTC. Its protein is CASSQSGQALREQYF.

This chain's CDR3 is CASSLSDRGHYGYTF. In DNA, the CDR3 is TGTGCCAGCAGCTTGTCGGACAGGGGCCACTATGGCTACACCTTC. V is TRBV7-9 and J is TRBJ1-2, with TRBD1 matching over 9 bases. V was clipped by 3 bases and J by 3 bases; unmatched bases: 5. The CDR3 length is 15 residues. Germline CDR1 is SEHNR and CDR2 is FQNEAQ (reference sequence).

Here the CDR3 reads CATSGTGNGDTQYF. The CDR3 coding sequence is TGTGCCACCAGCGGGACAGGGAATGGAGATACGCAGTATTTT. The chain links TRBV15 to TRBJ2-3; 9 nucleotides align to TRBD1. This CDR3 comprises 14 residues. V gave up 5 bases and J gave up 5 bases; unmatched junction bases: 5. Germline V gene lookup returns CDR1 LNHNV and CDR2 YYDKDF (reference sequence).

The genes are TRBV7-9 and TRBJ1-1; unclear D gene. CDR1 is SEHNR, CDR2 FQNEAQ, per germline (reference sequence). The V and J ends lost 3 bases and 2 bases respectively, with 19 bases between them. The CDR3 extends over 17 amino acids. The DNA of the CDR3 is TGTGCCAGCAGCTTCCTCTCCTCAGCAGGTCCCAACACTGAAGCTTTCTTT. Its translation: CASSFLSSAGPNTEAFF.

The V call is TRBV7-9, the J call TRBJ2-1, with a weak D call TRBD2 (6 bases). Looked up from germline, CDR1 is SEHNR and CDR2 is FQNEAQ (reference sequence). The CDR3 totals 17 residues. V shed 1 base and J shed 6 bases, with 19 bases lying between them. The CDR3 DNA reads as TGTGCCAGCAGCTTAGGTTCGGCGGGGACTCTGGGCAATGAGCAGTTCTTC. Encoded protein: CASSLGSAGTLGNEQFF.

The rearrangement links TRBV4-1 to TRBJ2-3, with TRBD2 matching 7 bases. V shed 3 bases and J 5 bases; nucleotides not matched to a gene: 11. Germline CDR1 MGHRA, CDR2 YSYEKL. The CDR3 length is 16 residues. The CDR3 nucleotides are TGCGCCAGCAGCCACCCCGGGGGAGGGCCAGGAGATACGCAGTATTTT. Protein product: CASSHPGGGPGDTQYF.

The J gene is TRBJ1-1, the V gene TRBV2, with 7 bases fitting TRBD1. CDR1 and CDR2 from the germline V gene are SNHLY and FYNNEI. The CDR3 extends over 16 amino acids. The junction had 13 bases not matched to a gene; V was cut back by 3 bases and J by 6 bases. Here the CDR3 DNA reads TGTGCCAGCAGTGACAACAGGGGAGGTGGTGGCTCTGAAGCTTTCTTT. Translated, it gives CASSDNRGGGGSEAFF.

Turning to this clone: The sample holds other DNA sequences that translate to the same CDR3. This rearrangement joins TRBV25-1 to TRBJ2-5; D unresolved. The germline V and J ends were trimmed by 5 bases and 4 bases, with 5 bases remaining between them. CDR1 and CDR2 (germline): MGHDK, SYGVNS. This CDR3 comprises 11 residues. The CDR3 region is CASSLRETQYF. DNA of the CDR3: TGTGCCAGCAGTCTGCGAGAGACCCAGTACTTC.

Concerning this clone: Mismatch with germline at one junction end may stem from a read error. V gene TRBV6-5 combines with J gene TRBJ2-7, with a possible D match to TRBD2 (5 bases). Germline values: CDR1 MNHEY, CDR2 SVGAGI. The CDR3 length is 13 residues. As DNA, the CDR3 is TGTGCCAGCAGGGCGGACTCGTCCTACGGGCAGTACTTC. Translation gives CASRADSSYGQYF.

The chain uses TRBV7-2 and TRBJ1-2; D is perhaps TRBD1 (5 bases). The germline CDR1 and CDR2 sequences are SGHTA and FQGNSA. Deletions cut 5 bases from V and 3 bases from J, with 13 bases between. The CDR3 is made up of 14 amino acids. The CDR3 region has the DNA TGTGCCAGCAGCCCCGGGGGTCGCGACTATGGCTACACCTTC. Its translation is CASSPGGRDYGYTF.

This rearrangement joins TRBV6-5 to TRBJ1-2; 7 nucleotides align to TRBD1. This CDR3 spans 15 amino acids. Per germline, CDR1 MNHEY and CDR2 SVGAGI. The V and J ends lost 5 bases and 4 bases, in that order; junction bases with no gene match: 10. CDR3 sequence reads: CASSLTLTGSYGYTF. The CDR3 nucleotides read TGTGCCAGCAGTCTAACGCTGACAGGGAGCTATGGCTACACCTTC.

The chain links TRBV28 to TRBJ2-5; TRBD1 might be the D (7 bases). Between the trimmed V and J ends, which lost 3 bases and 1 base, there was a span of 12 bases. CDR3 size: 15 residues. Germline-derived CDR1 and CDR2 are MDHEN and SYDVKM. This CDR3 is CASSLEGQFQETQYF. The CDR3 DNA sequence: TGTGCCAGCAGTTTGGAGGGACAGTTCCAAGAGACCCAGTACTTC.

The chain uses TRBV11-2 and TRBJ1-3, with 9 bases identical to TRBD1. This CDR3 region has 19 residues. Germline trimming cut 1 base from V and 5 bases from J; bases unmatched to any gene: 15. Germline V gene data show CDR1 as SGHAT and CDR2 as FQNNGV. The CDR3 region is CASSLVPHRGQGKRNTIYF. The CDR3 coding sequence is TGTGCCAGCAGCTTAGTGCCCCATAGGGGACAGGGAAAAAGAAACACCATATATTTT.

The J gene is TRBJ2-2, the V gene TRBV25-1, with 10 bases aligning to TRBD2. The V segment lost 6 bases and the J segment 6 bases; nucleotides outside the gene matches: 4. In germline, CDR1 is MGHDK, CDR2 SYGVNS. The length of the CDR3 is 14 residues. In DNA, the CDR3 is TGTGCCAGCAGAAGAGCGGGAGGGCCCGGGGAGCTGTTTTTT. This codes for CASRRAGGPGELFF.

CDR3 in amino acids: CASSEWRGPDQPQHF. The CDR3 bases are TGTGCCAGCAGTGAATGGAGGGGCCCTGATCAGCCCCAGCATTTT. V and J are TRBV25-1 and TRBJ1-5; possibly TRBD1 for D (5 bases). The ends were cut back, 1 base at V and 5 bases at J, with 12 bases in the middle. The germline V gene has CDR1 MGHDK and CDR2 SYGVNS. The CDR3 covers 15 residues.

The CDR3: CASSSGGKNTEAFF. The DNA for the CDR3 is TGTGCCAGCTCATCGGGGGGAAAGAACACTGAAGCTTTCTTT. The rearrangement uses TRBV18 and TRBJ1-1; a weak D match, TRBD1 (5 bases). Germline CDR1 is KGHSH and CDR2 is LQKENI. This CDR3 comprises 14 residues. Trimming stripped 5 bases from V and 1 base from J, with 11 bases between.